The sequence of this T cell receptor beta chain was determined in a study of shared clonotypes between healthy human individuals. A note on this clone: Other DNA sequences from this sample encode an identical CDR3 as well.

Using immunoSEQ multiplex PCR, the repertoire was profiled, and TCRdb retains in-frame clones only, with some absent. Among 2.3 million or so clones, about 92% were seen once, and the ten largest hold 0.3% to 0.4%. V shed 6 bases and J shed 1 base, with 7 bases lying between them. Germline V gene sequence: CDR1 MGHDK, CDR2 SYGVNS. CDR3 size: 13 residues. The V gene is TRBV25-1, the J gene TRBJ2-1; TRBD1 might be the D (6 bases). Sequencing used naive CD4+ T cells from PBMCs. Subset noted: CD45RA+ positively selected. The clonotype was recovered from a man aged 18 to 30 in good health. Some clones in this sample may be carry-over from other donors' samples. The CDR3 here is CASRDSSYNEQFF. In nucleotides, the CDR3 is TGTGCCAGCAGGGACAGTTCCTACAATGAGCAGTTCTTC.